The 27 T cell receptor beta chains below were found in one sample sequenced in a study of response to subunit inactivated influenza vaccine. TCRdb reprocessed the RT-PCR reads via MiXCR and lists one record per CDR3 protein. The table includes about 530,000 distinct CDR3 sequences, about an eighth detected once. Sequencing used PBMCs from blood, obtained on the day of vaccination. These receptors originate from a man between 45 and 60 years old who received an inactivated influenza vaccine.

This clonotype has a handful of counts. The CDR3 coding sequence is TGTGCCAGTTACTCGGGGGAGCTGTTTTTT. Its protein product is CASYSGELFF. The chain combines TRBV7-9 with TRBJ2-2; no firm D call. Germline V gives CDR1 SEHNR, CDR2 FQNEAQ (reference sequence). CDR3 length equals 10 residues. The germline V and J ends were trimmed by 9 bases and 8 bases, with 7 bases remaining between them.

There are a few counts of this clonotype. The chain uses TRBV15 and TRBJ2-7, with 12 bases identical to TRBD2. V lost 5 bases, J lost 9 bases, and 11 bases stayed unmatched. The CDR3 consists of 15 residues. Looked up from germline, CDR1 is LNHNV and CDR2 is YYDKDF (reference sequence). CDR3 bases: TGTGCCACCAGCTCTTCTAGCGGGAGGGCGTTTGGGCAGTACTTC. It yields the protein CATSSSSGRAFGQYF.

This clonotype was recorded many times. The V call is TRBV5-5, the J call TRBJ1-6; D is undetermined. The ends were cut back, 0 bases at V and 7 bases at J, with 8 bases in the middle. Germline V lookup: CDR1 SGHKS, CDR2 YYEKEE (reference sequence). The CDR3 has 14 residues. The CDR3 bases are TGTGCCAGCAGCTTGGTCTCCGCCAATTCACCCCTCCACTTT. Amino acid sequence: CASSLVSANSPLHF.

This rearrangement joins TRBV20-1 to TRBJ2-4, with TRBD1 matching over 8 bases. V gave up 0 bases and J gave up 8 bases; unmatched junction bases: 12. This CDR3 has 16 amino acids. Germline CDR1 and CDR2: DFQATT and SNEGSKA (reference sequence). CDR3 nucleotide sequence: TGCAGTGCTAGAGATCCGAGACAGGGGAGGTTGGACATTCAGTACTTC. Its translation: CSARDPRQGRLDIQYF.

The rearrangement joins TRBV10-3 to TRBJ1-2; TRBD1 is a possible D gene (5 bases). Looked up from germline, CDR1 is ENHRY and CDR2 is SYGVKD. CDR3 length: 13 residues. V lost 5 bases and J 9 bases, leaving 16 bases between the germline ends. The CDR3 sequence is CAISSQGSYRYTF. The CDR3 coding sequence is TGTGCCATCAGTTCTCAGGGCTCTTATCGCTACACCTTC.

The CDR3 here is CASSYLGTVYEQYF. Written as DNA, the CDR3 is TGTGCCAGCAGTTACTTAGGGACGGTCTACGAGCAGTACTTC. The V call is TRBV6-2 or TRBV6-3, the J call TRBJ2-7; the D call may be TRBD1 or TRBD2 (5 bases each). This CDR3 region has 14 residues. V was clipped by 1 base and J by 3 bases, with 10 bases between them. Germline V gives CDR1 MNHEY, CDR2 SVGEGT.

The chain is built from TRBV20-1 and TRBJ1-2; D gene unclear. Germline lookup yields CDR1 DFQATT and CDR2 SNEGSKA (reference sequence). Between the trimmed V and J ends, which lost 5 bases and 8 bases, there was a span of 12 bases. The CDR3 extends over 11 amino acids. The CDR3 sequence: CSAPEGGGYTF. Here the CDR3 DNA reads TGCAGTGCTCCCGAGGGTGGGGGCTACACCTTC.

This clonotype was seen a few times. The chain couples TRBV29-1 to TRBJ2-1; 9 nucleotides line up with TRBD2. Germline V gene sequence: CDR1 SQVTM, CDR2 ANQGSEA. J lost 7 bases, V lost 7 bases, and 8 bases had no gene match. The CDR3 sequence is 13 residues long. CDR3 bases: TGCAGCGGTGTAGCGGGAGCGGGGAATGAGCAGTTCTTC. Translation: CSGVAGAGNEQFF.

This chain uses TRBV6-1 with TRBJ2-2; TRBD1 matches 9 bases. V was pared by 6 bases and J by 5 bases, with 10 bases of the junction left unmatched. Germline V gene lookup returns CDR1 MNHNS and CDR2 SASEGT. This CDR3 spans 16 amino acids. The CDR3 coding sequence is TGTGCCAGCAGAACCGGGGGACAGGGATTTACCGGGGAGCTGTTTTTT. This encodes CASRTGGQGFTGELFF.

This clonotype occurred a few times. The chain combines TRBV4-3 with TRBJ2-1; maybe TRBD2 (5 bases). The CDR3 covers 16 residues. Deletions cut 0 bases from V and 5 bases from J, with 14 bases between. Germline V gene data show CDR1 as LGHNA and CDR2 as YSLEER. The CDR3 sequence: CASSQDWASRDNEQFF. The DNA of the CDR3 is TGCGCCAGCAGCCAAGATTGGGCTAGCCGCGACAATGAGCAGTTCTTC.

This clonotype has a handful of counts. V usage is TRBV28 and J usage is TRBJ1-2; D is unclear. V dropped 6 bases and J dropped 2 bases, with 10 bases sitting between them. The germline V gene has CDR1 MDHEN and CDR2 SYDVKM. The CDR3 spans 13 residues. Here the CDR3 DNA reads TGTGCCAGCAGCAACTCTGCGAACTATGGCTACACCTTC. Its translation: CASSNSANYGYTF.

The J gene is TRBJ2-1, the V gene TRBV20-1; a weak D match, TRBD1 (6 bases). The CDR3 runs to 16 residues. Trimming stripped 2 bases from V and 0 bases from J, with 14 bases between. Germline-derived CDR1 and CDR2 are DFQATT and SNEGSKA (reference sequence). In DNA form, the CDR3 reads TGCAGTGCTAGAAGCCGGACAGCAACCTCCTACAATGAGCAGTTCTTC. It translates to CSARSRTATSYNEQFF.

This clonotype has a single count. V gene TRBV20-1 combines with J gene TRBJ2-3; 15 positions match TRBD2. The CDR3 is 17 residues long. Losses at the gene ends were 5 bases for V and 3 bases for J; bases not matched to a gene: 9. CDR1 and CDR2 from the germline V gene are DFQATT and SNEGSKA (reference sequence). CDR3 DNA: TGCAGTGCTGCCCCAGGACTAGCGGGAGGGCCAACAGATACGCAGTATTTT. As protein: CSAAPGLAGGPTDTQYF.

This clonotype was seen a handful of times. CDR3 in amino acids: CSARPSGKNIQYF. Written as DNA, the CDR3 is TGCAGTGCTAGACCTAGCGGGAAAAACATTCAGTACTTC. The genes are TRBV20-1 and TRBJ2-4, with 8 bases fitting TRBD2. Germline V gives CDR1 DFQATT, CDR2 SNEGSKA (reference sequence). The CDR3 runs to 13 residues. V lost 2 bases, J lost 4 bases, and 1 base stayed unmatched.

There are many counts of this clonotype. The gene calls are TRBV2 and TRBJ2-3; TRBD2 matches at 13 bases. This CDR3 is built from 16 residues. J lost 7 bases, V lost 3 bases, and 7 bases had no gene match. The V gene's germline CDR1 is SNHLY and CDR2 FYNNEI. CDR3 DNA sequence: TGTGCCAGCAGTGAGGGGAAGGGACTAGCGGGAAATACGCAGTATTTT. Translating it yields CASSEGKGLAGNTQYF.

The table lists this clonotype with a few counts. The chain combines TRBV9 with TRBJ2-1, with TRBD1 identical over 9 bases. Germline loops: CDR1 SGDLS, CDR2 YYNGEE. Trimming removed 3 bases from V and 4 bases from J; junction bases left unmatched: 8. This CDR3 is built from 16 residues. In DNA form, the CDR3 reads TGTGCCAGCAGCGCCGCCGGGACAGGGTCTTACAATGAGCAGTTCTTC. Amino acids: CASSAAGTGSYNEQFF.

About this clonotype itself: A much larger clone sits a single nucleotide away, making a read error possible. This chain uses TRBV12-3 or TRBV12-4 with TRBJ2-1; 9 bases line up with TRBD2. The J call may be faulty, since TRBJ2-7 better matches the DNA end. The CDR3 length is 18 residues. This CDR3 is CASSSPGLAGHSYNEQYF. CDR3 DNA: TGTGCCAGCAGTTCCCCGGGGCTAGCGGGGCACTCCTACAATGAGCAGTACTTC.

This chain joins TRBV7-2 and TRBJ1-2; perhaps TRBD1 as D (6 bases). CDR3 size: 13 residues. The germline V gene has CDR1 SGHTA and CDR2 FQGNSA. The V and J ends lost 4 bases and 8 bases respectively, with 14 bases between them. The CDR3 coding sequence is TGTGCCAGCAGCTCCCTAGGGGGACGGGGCTACACCTTC. Translated, it gives CASSSLGGRGYTF.

This clonotype turned up a few times. V gene TRBV10-3 combines with J gene TRBJ1-5, with TRBD1 identical over 7 bases. The V gene end was trimmed by 5 bases and the J gene end by 5 bases; junction bases not matched to a gene: 6. CDR3 length: 14 residues. CDR1 is ENHRY and CDR2 is SYGVKD in the germline V gene. The CDR3 reads CAISPGGFDQPQHF. The CDR3 coding sequence is TGTGCCATCAGTCCAGGGGGATTCGATCAGCCCCAGCATTTT.

The V gene is TRBV9, the J gene TRBJ2-7; D not certain. Trimming pared 0 bases from V and 4 bases from J, leaving 14 bases between. Germline V gene sequence: CDR1 SGDLS, CDR2 YYNGEE. The CDR3 runs 15 residues. In nucleotides, the CDR3 is TGTGCCAGCAGCGTAGCTTGGGCCAGTGGGTACGAGCAGTACTTC. It specifies CASSVAWASGYEQYF. The variable domain in full, completed from reference TRBV9 and TRBJ2-7, reads DSGVTQTPKHLITATGQRVTLRCSPRSGDLSVYWYQQSLDQGLQFLIQYYNGEERAKGNILERFSAQQFPDLHSELNLSSLELGDSALYFCASSVAWASGYEQYFGPGTRLTVT.

The chain joins TRBV7-8 to TRBJ2-1, with a tentative D call TRBD1 (6 bases). The CDR3 has 16 residues. Trimming cost V 1 base and J 5 bases, with 15 bases left between them. Per germline, CDR1 SGHVS and CDR2 FQNEAQ. CDR3: CASSLVDPGVHNEQFF. CDR3 nucleotide sequence: TGTGCCAGCAGCTTAGTAGACCCAGGGGTACACAATGAGCAGTTCTTC.

This clonotype came up many times. This chain links TRBV10-3 with TRBJ1-5; D gene uncertain. Germline lookup yields CDR1 ENHRY and CDR2 SYGVKD. CDR3 length: 13 amino acids. Trimming shortened V by 2 bases and J by 9 bases, and 11 bases separated the two germline ends. CDR3 bases: TGTGCCATCAGTGAGAACAGTCTGGGGCCCCAGCATTTT. Protein: CAISENSLGPQHF.

This chain links TRBV15 with TRBJ2-7, with no clear D. V was clipped by 0 bases and J by 6 bases, with 9 bases between them. The CDR3 loop spans 13 amino acids. Germline V gives CDR1 LNHNV, CDR2 YYDKDF (reference sequence). This CDR3 is CATSRDWWGEQYF. CDR3 nucleotides: TGTGCCACCAGCAGAGATTGGTGGGGCGAGCAGTACTTC. The whole variable domain, remainder taken from reference TRBV15 and TRBJ2-7, is DAMVIQNPRYQVTQFGKPVTLSCSQTLNHNVMYWYQQKSSQAPKLLFHYYDKDFNNEADTPDNFQSRRPNTSFCFLDIRSPGLGDTAMYLCATSRDWWGEQYFGPGTRLTVT.

This clonotype was detected a few times. Here the CDR3 reads CASSLRRGIGNEQFF. CDR3 DNA sequence: TGTGCCAGCAGTTTACGCAGGGGGATAGGGAATGAGCAGTTCTTC. The chain employs TRBV12-3 or TRBV12-4 and TRBJ2-1; 7 bases agree with TRBD1. Trimming took 2 bases from V and 7 from J; bases not matched to a gene: 8. The CDR3 is 15 amino acids.

The chain carries TRBV5-1 and TRBJ1-5; 9 bases map to TRBD1. This CDR3 has 15 amino acids. V lost 4 bases and J lost 3; bases outside the gene matches: 5. Per germline, CDR1 SGHRS and CDR2 YFSETQ. The CDR3 DNA is TGCGCCAGCAGCACGGGACAGGGCCACAATCAGCCCCAGCATTTT. Amino acids: CASSTGQGHNQPQHF.

This clonotype was found a few times. The rearrangement links TRBV7-2 to TRBJ2-1; the match to TRBD2 covers 9 bases. V was pared by 0 bases and J by 1 base, with 4 bases of the junction left unmatched. Germline V CDR1 and CDR2: SGHTA, FQGNSA. The CDR3 runs 17 residues. The CDR3 protein is CASSLAWLAGSYNEQFF. CDR3 bases: TGTGCCAGCAGCTTAGCGTGGCTAGCGGGATCCTACAATGAGCAGTTCTTC.

V usage is TRBV2 and J usage is TRBJ2-1, with 15 bases fitting TRBD2. Germline values: CDR1 SNHLY, CDR2 FYNNEI. The CDR3 has 15 amino acids. V shed 6 bases and J 7 bases; nucleotides not matched to a gene: 4. The CDR3 protein is CASRRTSGGANEQFF. CDR3 nucleotides: TGTGCCAGCAGACGGACTAGCGGGGGGGCTAATGAGCAGTTCTTC.